The rows below give T cell receptor beta chains drawn from one sample of a study of blood T cells in healthy people across ages. TCRdb analysed the 5' RACE reads with MiXCR anew, one entry per CDR3 protein. The sample has 1.5 million to 1.8 million distinct CDR3 sequences, 35% to 45% seen once; the top ten hold 4%. The sample was blood. All receptors come from a woman between 18 and 30 years old in good health. Each CDR3 is given with its conserved first and last residue. A D gene is named only where the DNA matches it firmly. Rows give clone size only sometimes, using once, few, many, or a class for an expanded clone.

j_gene: TRBJ2-7
v_gene: TRBV7-8
d_gene: .
abundance: .
CDR3aa: CASRLIGSSYEQYF
CDR3nt: TGTGCCAGCAGATTAATAGGGAGCTCCTACGAGCAGTACTTC

j_gene: TRBJ2-5
v_gene: TRBV11-2
d_gene: TRBD2
abundance: .
CDR3aa: CANIGGDQLVETQYF
CDR3nt: TGTGCCAACATTGGGGGGGATCAATTGGTCGAGACCCAGTACTTC

j_gene: TRBJ1-5
v_gene: TRBV10-3
d_gene: .
abundance: .
CDR3aa: CAISEGRSNQPQHF
CDR3nt: TGTGCCATCAGTGAGGGTCGTAGCAATCAGCCCCAGCATTTT

j_gene: TRBJ2-1
v_gene: TRBV7-2
d_gene: .
abundance: few
CDR3aa: CASSLTAGLQFF
CDR3nt: TGTGCCAGCAGCTTAACAGCAGGCCTGCAGTTCTTC

j_gene: TRBJ1-1
v_gene: TRBV7-3
d_gene: TRBD1
abundance: .
CDR3aa: CASSPGGGMNTEAFF
CDR3nt: TGTGCCAGCAGCCCAGGGGGTGGAATGAACACTGAAGCTTTCTTT

j_gene: TRBJ1-3
v_gene: TRBV5-6
d_gene: TRBD1
abundance: .
CDR3aa: CASSETGVSNTIYF
CDR3nt: TGTGCCAGCAGCGAGACAGGGGTTTCGAACACCATATATTTT

j_gene: TRBJ2-4
v_gene: TRBV4-3
d_gene: TRBD1
abundance: .
CDR3aa: CASSQGTGMGKNIQYF
CDR3nt: TGCGCCAGCAGCCAAGGGACAGGGATGGGCAAAAACATTCAGTACTTC

j_gene: TRBJ2-1
v_gene: TRBV7-2
d_gene: TRBD2
abundance: .
CDR3aa: CASSLRGLAGAYNEQFF
CDR3nt: TGTGCCAGCAGCTTAAGGGGACTAGCGGGGGCGTACAATGAGCAGTTCTTC

j_gene: TRBJ2-7
v_gene: TRBV6-1
d_gene: .
abundance: few
CDR3aa: CASSKGTPGAYEQYF
CDR3nt: TGTGCCAGCAGCAAGGGGACTCCAGGGGCCTACGAGCAGTACTTC

j_gene: TRBJ2-1
v_gene: TRBV7-2
d_gene: TRBD1
abundance: few
CDR3aa: CASSATGGRYNEQFF
CDR3nt: TGTGCCAGCAGCGCAACAGGGGGCCGGTACAATGAGCAGTTCTTC

j_gene: TRBJ1-1
v_gene: TRBV4-1
d_gene: TRBD1
abundance: few
CDR3aa: CASSQERVGQGYGAFF
CDR3nt: TGCGCCAGCAGCCAAGAGAGGGTGGGACAGGGTTATGGAGCTTTCTTT

j_gene: TRBJ2-3
v_gene: TRBV29-1
d_gene: TRBD2
abundance: .
CDR3aa: CIPRLANTDTQYF
CDR3nt: TGCATCCCAAGACTAGCGAACACAGATACGCAGTATTTT

j_gene: TRBJ2-7
v_gene: TRBV6-2/TRBV6-3
d_gene: TRBD2
abundance: .
CDR3aa: CASSPPGGASYEQYF
CDR3nt: TGTGCCAGCAGTCCACCCGGGGGGGCCTCCTACGAGCAGTACTTC

j_gene: TRBJ2-5
v_gene: TRBV7-9
d_gene: .
abundance: few
CDR3aa: CASILDGLGETQYF
CDR3nt: TGTGCCAGCATCCTTGATGGTCTCGGGGAGACCCAGTACTTC

j_gene: TRBJ1-2
v_gene: TRBV2
d_gene: TRBD1
abundance: .
CDR3aa: CASSEVGRGRGCTF
CDR3nt: TGTGCCAGCAGTGAAGTAGGCAGGGGGCGAGGCTGCACCTTC

j_gene: TRBJ2-1
v_gene: TRBV7-9
d_gene: .
abundance: .
CDR3aa: CASSVIETQFF
CDR3nt: TGTGCCAGCAGCGTCATAGAGACCCAGTTCTTC

j_gene: TRBJ2-1
v_gene: TRBV20-1
d_gene: .
abundance: .
CDR3aa: CSAPWGVDSYNEQFF
CDR3nt: TGCAGTGCACCATGGGGGGTCGACTCCTACAATGAGCAGTTCTTC

j_gene: TRBJ2-3
v_gene: TRBV6-6
d_gene: TRBD2
abundance: .
CDR3aa: CASSPFAGGNGDTQYF
CDR3nt: TGTGCCAGCAGTCCGTTTGCGGGGGGGAATGGGGATACGCAGTATTTT

j_gene: TRBJ2-1
v_gene: TRBV27
d_gene: .
abundance: once
CDR3aa: CASSFPELLGYNEQFF
CDR3nt: TGTGCCAGCAGTTTCCCGGAGCTGTTGGGTTACAATGAGCAGTTCTTC

j_gene: TRBJ1-5
v_gene: TRBV6-2/TRBV6-3
d_gene: TRBD1
abundance: .
CDR3aa: CASSYSTRGFNQPQHF
CDR3nt: TGTGCCAGCAGTTACTCGACCAGGGGGTTTAATCAGCCCCAGCATTTT

j_gene: TRBJ2-3
v_gene: TRBV10-3
d_gene: .
abundance: many
CDR3aa: CAISEVDTQYF
CDR3nt: TGTGCCATCAGTGAGGTCGATACGCAGTATTTT

j_gene: TRBJ2-7
v_gene: TRBV7-9
d_gene: TRBD1
abundance: few
CDR3aa: CASSYPQGRSYEQYF
CDR3nt: TGTGCCAGCAGCTACCCACAGGGGAGATCCTACGAGCAGTACTTC

j_gene: TRBJ1-1
v_gene: TRBV12-3/TRBV12-4
d_gene: .
abundance: few
CDR3aa: CASGRHTEAFF
CDR3nt: TGTGCCAGCGGGAGACACACTGAAGCTTTCTTT

j_gene: TRBJ1-2
v_gene: TRBV7-8
d_gene: .
abundance: .
CDR3aa: CASSSRDTGARGYTF
CDR3nt: TGTGCCAGCAGCTCCCGGGACACCGGGGCGAGGGGCTACACCTTC

j_gene: TRBJ1-2
v_gene: TRBV12-3/TRBV12-4
d_gene: .
abundance: .
CDR3aa: CASSVGRALYGYTF
CDR3nt: TGTGCCAGCAGCGTAGGACGGGCCCTCTATGGCTACACCTTC

j_gene: TRBJ2-7
v_gene: TRBV27
d_gene: .
abundance: many
CDR3aa: CASSLGQNYEQYF
CDR3nt: TGTGCCAGCAGTTTAGGTCAAAACTACGAGCAGTACTTC

j_gene: TRBJ2-7
v_gene: TRBV14
d_gene: .
abundance: .
CDR3aa: CASSQVANYEQYF
CDR3nt: TGTGCCAGCAGCCAAGTCGCCAACTACGAGCAGTACTTC

j_gene: TRBJ2-1
v_gene: TRBV27
d_gene: .
abundance: .
CDR3aa: CASSSEYLGEQFF
CDR3nt: TGTGCCAGCAGTTCGGAGTATTTGGGTGAGCAGTTCTTC

j_gene: TRBJ2-7
v_gene: TRBV6-2/TRBV6-3
d_gene: TRBD2
abundance: .
CDR3aa: CASSYSTLAGGPPYEQYF
CDR3nt: TGTGCCAGCAGTTACTCGACGCTAGCGGGAGGGCCCCCCTACGAGCAGTACTTC

j_gene: TRBJ2-1
v_gene: TRBV5-1
d_gene: .
abundance: few
CDR3aa: CASSPPSDSNNEQFF
CDR3nt: TGCGCCAGCAGCCCCCCTAGCGACTCCAACAATGAGCAGTTCTTC

j_gene: TRBJ1-1
v_gene: TRBV7-2
d_gene: .
abundance: .
CDR3aa: CASLVLGRGEAFF
CDR3nt: TGTGCCAGCCTAGTTCTCGGGAGGGGTGAAGCTTTCTTT

j_gene: TRBJ1-4
v_gene: TRBV5-1
d_gene: .
abundance: .
CDR3aa: CASSLEKGSNEKLFF
CDR3nt: TGCGCCAGCAGCTTGGAGAAGGGAAGCAACGAAAAACTGTTTTTT

j_gene: TRBJ2-1
v_gene: TRBV11-3
d_gene: TRBD2
abundance: .
CDR3aa: CASSLDYTSGGSNEQFF
CDR3nt: TGTGCCAGCAGCTTAGATTACACTAGCGGGGGGAGCAATGAGCAGTTCTTC

j_gene: TRBJ2-3
v_gene: TRBV5-1
d_gene: .
abundance: few
CDR3aa: CASSLLERGNTDTQYF
CDR3nt: TGCGCCAGCAGCTTACTAGAAAGGGGTAACACAGATACGCAGTATTTT

j_gene: TRBJ2-1
v_gene: TRBV6-5
d_gene: .
abundance: .
CDR3aa: CASSYSGTGSYNEQFF
CDR3nt: TGTGCCAGCAGTTACTCAGGTACAGGCTCCTACAATGAGCAGTTCTTC

j_gene: TRBJ2-5
v_gene: TRBV10-3
d_gene: TRBD1
abundance: .
CDR3aa: CAIRSTGSLETQYF
CDR3nt: TGTGCCATCAGATCGACAGGGTCGCTGGAGACCCAGTACTTC

j_gene: TRBJ1-6
v_gene: TRBV4-3
d_gene: .
abundance: .
CDR3aa: CASSQGRISHSPPHF
CDR3nt: TGCGCCAGCAGCCAAGGACGAATAAGTCATTCACCCCCCCACTTT

j_gene: TRBJ2-1
v_gene: TRBV6-5
d_gene: .
abundance: .
CDR3aa: CASSRVQVSEQFF
CDR3nt: TGTGCCAGCAGTAGGGTTCAAGTTAGTGAGCAGTTCTTC

j_gene: TRBJ1-1
v_gene: TRBV20-1
d_gene: TRBD1
abundance: few
CDR3aa: CSAPDRRGAEAFF
CDR3nt: TGCAGTGCTCCGGACAGGAGGGGGGCTGAAGCTTTCTTT

j_gene: TRBJ1-4
v_gene: TRBV11-2
d_gene: TRBD1
abundance: .
CDR3aa: CASSLGDRGREKLFF
CDR3nt: TGTGCCAGCAGCTTAGGAGACAGGGGCCGCGAAAAACTGTTTTTT

j_gene: TRBJ2-5
v_gene: TRBV5-5
d_gene: TRBD2
abundance: few
CDR3aa: CASSFLLASETQYF
CDR3nt: TGTGCCAGCAGCTTCTTACTAGCGTCAGAGACCCAGTACTTC

j_gene: TRBJ2-7
v_gene: TRBV7-8
d_gene: TRBD2
abundance: .
CDR3aa: CASSSVGAGDYEQYF
CDR3nt: TGTGCCAGCAGTTCGGTTGGGGCGGGAGACTACGAGCAGTACTTC

j_gene: TRBJ1-4
v_gene: TRBV4-1
d_gene: TRBD1
abundance: .
CDR3aa: CASSQRGPTNEKLFF
CDR3nt: TGCGCCAGCAGCCAGAGGGGGCCAACTAATGAAAAACTGTTTTTT

j_gene: TRBJ1-5
v_gene: TRBV21-1
d_gene: .
abundance: .
CDR3aa: CASTSSDRGFDQPQHF
CDR3nt: TGTGCCAGCACCTCATCAGATCGGGGGTTCGATCAGCCCCAGCATTTT

j_gene: TRBJ1-1
v_gene: TRBV7-9
d_gene: .
abundance: .
CDR3aa: CASSSPGSPNTEAFF
CDR3nt: TGTGCCAGCAGCTCACCGGGAAGCCCGAACACTGAAGCTTTCTTT

j_gene: TRBJ1-2
v_gene: TRBV20-1
d_gene: .
abundance: few
CDR3aa: CSALHATLAYGYTF
CDR3nt: TGCAGTGCGTTACACGCTACCTTGGCCTATGGCTACACCTTC

j_gene: TRBJ2-7
v_gene: TRBV2
d_gene: TRBD1
abundance: few
CDR3aa: CASSERGQSYEQYF
CDR3nt: TGTGCTAGCAGTGAAAGGGGACAGAGCTACGAGCAGTACTTC

j_gene: TRBJ2-5
v_gene: TRBV24-1
d_gene: .
abundance: few
CDR3aa: CATSDYLHNEQYF
CDR3nt: TGTGCCACCAGTGATTATCTGCACAATGAGCAGTACTTC

j_gene: TRBJ2-1
v_gene: TRBV20-1
d_gene: .
abundance: .
CDR3aa: CSASPRTNNNEQFF
CDR3nt: TGCAGTGCTAGTCCTAGGACGAACAACAATGAGCAGTTCTTC

j_gene: TRBJ2-7
v_gene: TRBV20-1
d_gene: .
abundance: .
CDR3aa: CSAVTRLINEQYF
CDR3nt: TGCAGTGCCGTGACTAGGTTGATCAACGAGCAGTACTTC

j_gene: TRBJ2-7
v_gene: TRBV27
d_gene: TRBD2
abundance: .
CDR3aa: CASISLSGSLGEQYF
CDR3nt: TGTGCCAGCATTTCCCTTAGCGGGAGCCTGGGTGAGCAGTACTTC

j_gene: TRBJ2-7
v_gene: TRBV3-1
d_gene: .
abundance: few
CDR3aa: CASSGKERSFSYEQYF
CDR3nt: TGTGCCAGCAGCGGGAAGGAGCGGTCCTTCTCCTACGAGCAGTACTTC

j_gene: TRBJ1-1
v_gene: TRBV29-1
d_gene: TRBD1
abundance: few
CDR3aa: CSGGQGATEAFF
CDR3nt: TGCAGCGGGGGACAGGGGGCCACTGAAGCTTTCTTT

j_gene: TRBJ1-4
v_gene: TRBV4-3
d_gene: .
abundance: many
CDR3aa: CASSPRGGNEKLFF
CDR3nt: TGCGCCAGCAGCCCACGGGGGGGTAATGAAAAACTGTTTTTT